The 30 T cell receptor beta chains presented below share a single source sample, sequenced in a study of graft-versus-host responses after intestinal transplantation. Sequencing was performed with immunoSEQ multiplex PCR; in TCRdb, only in-frame clones are kept and a portion is missing. The data show 20,000 to 25,000 clones, with roughly 44% seen just once and over 1.1% held by the top ten. Labeling with CFSE marked some 200,000 responder cells, which were plated with some 200,000 irradiated, violet-dye-labeled stimulator cells. The material was alloreactive CD8+ T cells from a mixed lymphocyte reaction culture, obtained before transplantation. The subset: CFSE-low proliferating T cells sorted from roughly six-day pre-transplant mixed lymphocyte reaction (GvH or HvG direction). Receptor source: a human patient who was an organ donor for intestinal transplantation.

Worth noting for this clone: At one boundary the junction diverges from the germline segment, which might be a read error. CDR3 residues: CASSYSGDNEQYF. DNA of the CDR3: TGTGCCAGCAGTTACTCTGGGGACAACGAGCAGTACTTC. The V gene is TRBV6-4, the J gene TRBJ2-7; TRBD1 is a possible D gene (6 bases). Germline V lookup: CDR1 MRHNA, CDR2 SNTAGT. This CDR3 comprises 13 residues.

The CDR3 spells CASAGGYNEQFF. DNA of the CDR3: TGTGCCAGCGCCGGGGGCTACAATGAGCAGTTCTTC. The chain combines TRBV18 with TRBJ2-1; TRBD2 is a possible D gene (6 bases). The CDR3 runs to 12 residues. V dropped 8 bases and J dropped 3 bases, with 8 bases sitting between them. In germline, CDR1 is KGHSH, CDR2 LQKENI.

The genes are TRBV7-9 and TRBJ1-3; 8 bases line up with TRBD1. The ends lost 2 bases at V and 3 bases at J; junction bases unmatched: 15. The CDR3 has 19 amino acids. CDR1 and CDR2 from the germline V gene are SEHNR and FQNEAQ (reference sequence). The DNA of the CDR3 is TGTGCCAGCAGCTTATATACCCTCTGGGGCAGGGGGCTTGGAAACACCATATATTTT. It translates to CASSLYTLWGRGLGNTIYF.

A few counts support this clone. The chain links TRBV7-2 to TRBJ2-7; D perhaps matches TRBD2 (5 bases). Trimming took 5 bases from V and 0 from J, leaving 11 bases between them. The germline gives CDR1 SGHTA, CDR2 FQGNSA. The CDR3 runs to 14 residues. In DNA, the CDR3 is TGTGCCAGCAGCCCACGGGCGGGCTCCTACGAGCAGTACTTC. This sequence encodes CASSPRAGSYEQYF.

The rearrangement uses TRBV7-4 and TRBJ1-2; D is possibly TRBD1 (6 bases). CDR3 length: 17 amino acids. CDR1 is SGHVT, CDR2 SQSDAQ, per germline. Trimming took off 5 bases at V and 2 bases at J, with 21 bases between the two ends. CDR3 amino acids: CASSPRVGGTLNYGYTF. The CDR3 DNA sequence: TGTGCCAGCAGCCCCAGAGTAGGCGGGACATTAAACTATGGCTACACCTTC.

This chain uses TRBV4-1 with TRBJ2-1; D is perhaps TRBD1 (5 bases). The CDR3 length is 14 residues. Germline CDR1 MGHRA, CDR2 YSYEKL. Between the trimmed V and J ends, which lost 0 bases and 4 bases, there was a span of 7 bases. CDR3 sequence reads: CASSQEGQYNEQFF. DNA for the CDR3: TGCGCCAGCAGCCAAGAGGGGCAGTACAATGAGCAGTTCTTC.

This clone turned up a few times. This chain uses TRBV7-9 with TRBJ1-3; 9 nucleotides match TRBD1. Germline CDR1 is SEHNR and CDR2 is FQNEAQ (reference sequence). There are 15 residues in the CDR3. V shed 5 bases, J shed 4 bases, and the junction held 6 bases outside the gene matches. The CDR3 region has the DNA TGTGCCAGCAGCGGCTGGGACAGGGTCGGAAACACCATATATTTT. It specifies CASSGWDRVGNTIYF.

In this sample, this clone turned up a few times. The chain's CDR3 is CASSQGGTATGELFF. The CDR3 bases are TGCGCCAGCAGCCAAGGAGGGACTGCCACCGGGGAGCTGTTTTTT. This chain links TRBV4-3 with TRBJ2-2, with a weak D call TRBD2 (6 bases). Germline-derived CDR1 and CDR2 are LGHNA and YSLEER. Between the trimmed V and J ends, which lost 1 base and 4 bases, there was a span of 10 bases. CDR3 size: 15 residues.

A few counts support this clone. The gene calls are TRBV7-9 and TRBJ2-3, with no clear D. From germline, CDR1 is SEHNR and CDR2 FQNEAQ (reference sequence). V dropped 7 bases and J dropped 1 base, with 9 bases sitting between them. The CDR3 has 13 amino acids. In nucleotides, the CDR3 is TGTGCCAGCACTGGCGGAGGCACAGATACGCAGTATTTT. It is translated as CASTGGGTDTQYF.

The chain recombines TRBV5-4 with TRBJ2-7, with D hard to call. Trimming shortened V by 5 bases and J by 4 bases, and 13 bases separated the two germline ends. Germline V lookup: CDR1 SGHNT, CDR2 YYREEE (reference sequence). This CDR3 is built from 13 residues. The CDR3 is CASSKGVDYEQYF. CDR3 nucleotides: TGTGCCAGCAGTAAAGGTGTGGATTACGAGCAGTACTTC.

V usage is TRBV5-4 and J usage is TRBJ2-7; D is perhaps TRBD2 (5 bases). This CDR3 comprises 14 residues. V was cut by 0 bases and J by 2 bases, with 9 bases left in between. Germline values: CDR1 SGHNT, CDR2 YYREEE (reference sequence). The CDR3 DNA is TGTGCCAGCAGCTTGGCGGACTCGACCTACGAGCAGTACTTC. It yields the protein CASSLADSTYEQYF.

The chain couples TRBV4-2 to TRBJ2-1; D is unresolved. CDR3 size: 16 residues. With 1 base removed from V and 6 bases from J, the gap between germline ends came to 16 bases. In germline, CDR1 is LGHNA, CDR2 YNFKEQ. Here the CDR3 reads CASSQGATWGFNEQFF. In DNA, the CDR3 is TGTGCCAGCAGCCAAGGCGCCACATGGGGTTTCAATGAGCAGTTCTTC.

This clone was picked up a small number of times. The V call is TRBV27, the J call TRBJ2-1; TRBD2 is a possible D gene (6 bases). CDR1 is MNHEY and CDR2 is SMNVEV in the germline V gene (reference sequence). This CDR3 spans 13 amino acids. V lost 3 bases and J 8 bases, leaving 11 bases between the germline ends. The CDR3 DNA sequence: TGTGCCAGCAGTTTTTTCGGGGGAGATGAGCAGTTCTTC. This codes for CASSFFGGDEQFF.

This chain uses TRBV30 with TRBJ2-7, with D perhaps assigned TRBD1 or TRBD2 (5 bases each). The germline V and J ends were trimmed by 4 bases and 2 bases, with 15 bases remaining between them. The germline gives CDR1 GTSNPN, CDR2 SVGIG (reference sequence). The CDR3 is 14 amino acids. CDR3 region: CAWTNRGRTYEQYF. The CDR3 DNA sequence: TGTGCCTGGACCAACCGGGGCCGCACCTACGAGCAGTACTTC.

The count of this clone is one. An end of the junction differs from the germline gene, which may be a read error. Written as DNA, the CDR3 is TGTGCAAGCAGGGACGCGCTATTCAATGAGCAGTTCTTC. It translates to CASRDALFNEQFF. The rearrangement links TRBV27 to TRBJ2-1; possibly TRBD1 or TRBD2 for D (5 bases each). The germline V gene has CDR1 MNHEY and CDR2 SMNVEV (reference sequence). The CDR3 has 13 amino acids.

The chain carries TRBV10-2 and TRBJ2-7, with D unclear. Germline values: CDR1 WSHSY, CDR2 SAAADI. Trimming stripped 8 bases from V and 3 bases from J, with 14 bases between. The CDR3 totals 13 residues. The DNA for the CDR3 is TGCGCCAGCCTAGGGAACAGTTACTACGAGCAGTACTTC. Protein sequence: CASLGNSYYEQYF.

The J gene is TRBJ1-3, the V gene TRBV7-9; possibly TRBD1 for D (5 bases). The CDR3 totals 16 residues. Trimming cost V 5 bases and J 1 base, with 15 bases left between them. CDR1 is SEHNR, CDR2 FQNEAQ, per germline (reference sequence). The CDR3 nucleotides read TGTGCCAGCAGCCGTTGGACGGACAATTCTGGAAACACCATATATTTT. It encodes CASSRWTDNSGNTIYF.

This clone was detected only once. The J gene is TRBJ2-5, the V gene TRBV2, with D uncertain. Trimming shortened V by 1 base and J by 5 bases, and 14 bases separated the two germline ends. CDR1 is SNHLY and CDR2 is FYNNEI in the germline V gene. The CDR3 is made up of 15 amino acids. CDR3: CASSEVEKGYETQYF. Here the CDR3 DNA reads TGTGCCAGCAGTGAAGTTGAAAAAGGGTACGAGACCCAGTACTTC. The variable domain in full, with the rest retrieved from reference TRBV2 and TRBJ2-5, is EPEVTQTPSHQVTQMGQEVILRCVPISNHLYFYWYRQILGQKVEFLVSFYNNEISEKSEIFDDQFSVERPDGSNFTLKIRSTKLEDSAMYFCASSEVEKGYETQYFGPGTRLLVL.

The chain couples TRBV5-1 to TRBJ1-2, with unresolved D. V lost 4 bases to trimming and J lost 4 bases, with 14 bases between them. The CDR3 sequence is 14 residues long. Germline assignment: CDR1 SGHRS and CDR2 YFSETQ. CDR3 protein: CASSPRKPIYGYTF. The CDR3 coding sequence is TGCGCCAGCAGCCCCCGAAAGCCTATCTATGGCTACACCTTC.

The chain is built from TRBV6-6 and TRBJ1-1; no clear D. This CDR3 is 15 amino acids long. V lost 11 bases, J lost 5 bases, and 24 bases lay in between. Per germline, CDR1 MNHNY and CDR2 SVGAGI (reference sequence). The CDR3: CASHREVVLVTEAFF. Here the CDR3 DNA reads TGTGCCTCCCACCGGGAGGTGGTTCTGGTAACTGAAGCTTTCTTT.

Comments on this clone: A far larger clone is one base from this, pointing to a likely read error. The genes are TRBV4-3 and TRBJ1-1; TRBD1 might be the D (6 bases). The CDR3 is 15 residues long. The germline V gene encodes CDR1 LGHNA and CDR2 YSLEER. V gave up 1 base and J gave up 5 bases, with 14 bases separating them. Written as DNA, the CDR3 is TGCGCCAGCAGCCAAGTCGGCAGGGGTTATACTGAAGCTTTCTTT. This sequence encodes CASSQVGRGYTEAFF.

This clone was picked up a small number of times. The CDR3 protein is CASSQARGGANGYTF. DNA of the CDR3: TGTGCCAGCAGCCAAGCGCGGGGGGGGGCCAATGGCTACACCTTC. The gene calls are TRBV4-2 and TRBJ1-2; D possibly corresponds to TRBD1 (6 bases). V gave up 1 base and J gave up 6 bases, with 15 bases separating them. Germline V gene sequence: CDR1 LGHNA, CDR2 YNFKEQ. The CDR3 sequence is 15 residues long.

V usage is TRBV19 and J usage is TRBJ1-1; D not certain. Germline-derived CDR1 and CDR2 are LNHDA and SQIVND (reference sequence). The CDR3 totals 13 residues. V was shortened by 8 bases and J by 0 bases, with 10 bases between the two germline ends. CDR3 residues: CASQGQLNTEAFF. CDR3 DNA: TGTGCCAGTCAAGGGCAGCTGAACACTGAAGCTTTCTTT.

The genes are TRBV10-3 and TRBJ2-5; D is possibly TRBD2 (6 bases). This CDR3 has 16 residues. Trimming left V 3 bases short and J 5 bases short, with 19 bases between. Per the germline V gene, CDR1 is ENHRY and CDR2 is SYGVKD. CDR3 nucleotide sequence: TGTGCCATCAGTGACTTCGGAGGGAGTGAGGGGGAGACCCAGTACTTC. Protein sequence: CAISDFGGSEGETQYF.

This clone was seen more than once but under ten times. The rearrangement joins TRBV27 to TRBJ2-3; D remains unclear. Germline V gene lookup returns CDR1 MNHEY and CDR2 SMNVEV (reference sequence). V shed 3 bases and J shed 0 bases, with 4 bases lying between them. The CDR3 runs 13 residues. CDR3 protein: CASSFFSTDTQYF. CDR3 sequence (DNA): TGTGCCAGCAGTTTCTTTAGCACAGATACGCAGTATTTT.

This clone turned up a few times. The J gene is TRBJ2-6, the V gene TRBV4-1, with D uncertain. The CDR3 is 18 residues long. The germline CDR1 and CDR2 sequences are MGHRA and YSYEKL. V gave up 3 bases and J gave up 0 bases, with 15 bases separating them. This chain's CDR3 is CASSQVPPGVSGANVLTF. CDR3 sequence (DNA): TGCGCCAGCAGCCAGGTCCCACCCGGCGTCTCTGGGGCCAACGTCCTGACTTTC.

Comments on this clone: The sample has other DNA sequences that encode this CDR3 too. The chain employs TRBV18 and TRBJ1-5; D is undetermined. From germline, CDR1 is KGHSH and CDR2 LQKENI. This CDR3 contains 15 residues. Trimming shortened V by 3 bases and J by 0 bases, and 9 bases separated the two germline ends. DNA of the CDR3: TGTGCCAGCTCACCTAGGACCGGTAGCAATCAGCCCCAGCATTTT. Translation: CASSPRTGSNQPQHF.

The table lists this clone with a few counts. DNA for the CDR3: TGTGCCAGCAGCTCGTCAGACAGGGGAAGGCGAGAAGCTTTCTTT. Protein product: CASSSSDRGRREAFF. The chain combines TRBV9 with TRBJ1-1; 8 bases agree with TRBD1. The CDR3 spans 15 residues. The V gene's germline CDR1 is SGDLS and CDR2 YYNGEE. V shed 4 bases, J shed 8 bases, and the junction held 13 bases outside the gene matches.

The sample holds a few counts of this clone. The rearrangement uses TRBV6-5 and TRBJ1-1; D not certain. Trimming left V 5 bases short and J 3 bases short, with 10 bases between. CDR3 length: 13 residues. Germline V gene data show CDR1 as MNHEY and CDR2 as SVGAGI. CDR3 sequence (DNA): TGTGCCAGCAGTGAGTACGGGGACACTGAAGCTTTCTTT. Protein: CASSEYGDTEAFF.

The chain employs TRBV28 and TRBJ1-3; no definite D call. The V end was cut by 6 bases, the J end by 0 bases, with 12 bases between. The length of the CDR3 is 15 residues. The germline CDR1 and CDR2 sequences are MDHEN and SYDVKM. The CDR3 is CASSLDPTSGNTIYF. The CDR3 nucleotides are TGTGCCAGCAGCCTGGATCCCACCTCTGGAAACACCATATATTTT.